The sequence of this TCR beta chain was determined in a study of cytomegalovirus exposure and HLA in healthy donors. Study-level background: Earlier, about 179 million T cells were analyzed, and 117 million unique TCR beta sequences were found among them.

A multiplex PCR was run with 60 Vbeta primers and 13 Jbeta primers. The assay was immunoSEQ multiplex PCR, and TCRdb's table has in-frame clones only and misses some. Among 140,000 to 150,000 clones listed, about two thirds were seen once. This clone was picked up a small number of times. Other DNA variants within this sample encode the same CDR3. With 4 bases clipped from V and 6 bases from J, the junction kept 5 bases outside the gene matches. CDR3 size: 15 residues. From germline, CDR1 is SGHRS and CDR2 YFSETQ. This sequence was found in a woman in her fifties or sixties in good health and CMV-seropositive. Input material: PBMCs. The chain has TRBV5-1 and TRBJ2-1; 12 bases align to TRBD2. The CDR3 here is CASSIGLAGLNEQFF. In DNA, the CDR3 is TGCGCCAGCAGCATTGGACTAGCGGGGCTCAATGAGCAGTTCTTC.